Shown below are 27 T cell receptor beta chains from a single sample sequenced in a study of T cells in Graves' hyperthyroidism and ophthalmopathy. Amplified regions were TCR beta CDR3 sequences from RNA transcripts. Researchers ran a first-round RT-PCR on the TCR CDR3 using the HTBI primer set. MiXCR, applied by TCRdb to the multiplex PCR reads, yields one record per CDR3 protein. The sample contains some 500,000 distinct CDR3 sequences, 13% to 15% of which appear only once. The sequencing sample was made of blood. These receptors were obtained from a woman aged 18-30 years with Graves' hyperthyroidism.

J is TRBJ2-3 and V is TRBV20-1, with TRBD2 matching over 10 bases. V dropped 4 bases and J dropped 7; count of bases not matched to a gene: 11. CDR3 length: 15 amino acids. The germline V gene encodes CDR1 DFQATT and CDR2 SNEGSKA (reference sequence). The CDR3 here is CSATTGLAGVYTQYF. Written as DNA, the CDR3 is TGCAGTGCTACGACGGGGCTAGCGGGAGTATATACGCAGTATTTT.

At least ten counts were recorded for this clonotype. The CDR3 coding sequence is TGTGCCAGTAGCCTGAGGACGGACCAGGGGGGAGCTTTCTTT. Its protein product is CASSLRTDQGGAFF. This chain links TRBV19 with TRBJ1-1, with TRBD1 identical over 7 bases. The ends lost 6 bases at V and 10 bases at J; junction bases unmatched: 14. From germline, CDR1 is LNHDA and CDR2 SQIVND (reference sequence). The CDR3 length is 14 residues.

This clonotype has at least ten counts. V and J are TRBV3-1 and TRBJ1-1; D is undetermined. Trimming removed 2 bases at V and 2 bases at J, with 12 bases between. This CDR3 region has 15 residues. The germline CDR1 and CDR2 sequences are LGHDT and YNNKEL (reference sequence). The CDR3 here is CASSQIATSNTEAFF. CDR3 sequence (DNA): TGTGCCAGCAGCCAAATCGCGACAAGCAACACTGAAGCTTTCTTT.

The chain is built from TRBV18 and TRBJ2-5; no reliable D call. V was pared by 2 bases and J by 0 bases, with 7 bases between. CDR1 KGHSH and CDR2 LQKENI come from the germline V gene. The CDR3 is 14 amino acids. DNA for the CDR3: TGTGCCAGCTCACCAAGAGCAGACCAAGAGACCCAGTACTTC. It yields the protein CASSPRADQETQYF.

This clonotype was seen ten or more times. The chain is built from TRBV6-5 and TRBJ1-4, with D hard to call. The germline V gene has CDR1 MNHEY and CDR2 SVGAGI. This CDR3 has 15 residues. V was shortened by 2 bases and J by 6 bases, with 13 bases between the two germline ends. Here the CDR3 reads CASSYRSANDEKLFF. As DNA, the CDR3 is TGTGCCAGCAGTTACAGGTCCGCCAACGATGAAAAACTGTTTTTT.

This clonotype was seen many times. The chain recombines TRBV3-1 with TRBJ1-3; the match to TRBD1 covers 7 bases. CDR3 length: 15 residues. Trimming at V came to 4 bases and at J to 4 bases, leaving 7 bases not matched to a gene. Germline V lookup: CDR1 LGHDT, CDR2 YNNKEL (reference sequence). The CDR3: CASSLKGAVGNTIYF. The CDR3 nucleotides read TGTGCCAGCAGCCTAAAGGGGGCAGTAGGAAACACCATATATTTT. The full variable domain, rest sourced from reference TRBV3-1 and TRBJ1-3, is DTAVSQTPKYLVTQMGNDKSIKCEQNLGHDTMYWYKQDSKKFLKIMFSYNNKELIINETVPNRFSPKSPDKAHLNLHINSLELGDSAVYFCASSLKGAVGNTIYFGEGSWLTVV.

This clonotype has at least ten counts. As DNA, the CDR3 is TGTGCCAGCAGTTCCCGAAGAAATACCGGGGAGCTGTTTTTT. It yields the protein CASSSRRNTGELFF. The chain employs TRBV12-3 or TRBV12-4 and TRBJ2-2; D unresolved. V was cut by 4 bases and J by 5 bases, with 11 bases left in between. The CDR3 loop spans 14 amino acids.

Details on this clonotype: A much larger clone lies a single base off, so this may be a read error. This chain joins TRBV12-3 or TRBV12-4 and TRBJ1-1; the D is unclear. Trimming took 6 bases from V and 4 from J, leaving 15 bases between them. The CDR3 is 14 amino acids. The DNA for the CDR3 is TGTGCCAGCAGCTTCCGGGTGGGGTTCACTGAAGCTTTCTTT. Translated: CASSFRVGFTEAFF.

The gene calls are TRBV30 and TRBJ2-1; weak D call: TRBD2 (5 bases). The V gene lost 4 bases and the J gene lost 4 bases, with 20 bases spanning the gap. The CDR3 runs 16 residues. Germline values: CDR1 GTSNPN, CDR2 SVGIG (reference sequence). The CDR3 protein is CAWNGVEAASYNEQFF. In nucleotides, the CDR3 is TGTGCCTGGAACGGGGTGGAGGCAGCCTCTTACAATGAGCAGTTCTTC. Full variable domain (missing parts from reference TRBV30 and TRBJ2-1): SQTIHQWPATLVQPVGSPLSLECTVEGTSNPNLYWYRQAAGRGLQLLFYSVGIGQISSEVPQNLSASRPQDRQFILSSKKLLLSDSGFYLCAWNGVEAASYNEQFFGPGTRLTVL.

This clonotype was seen only a few times. The junction shows a germline mismatch at one end, possibly a read error. J is TRBJ2-1 and V is TRBV10-3; D gene uncertain. From germline, CDR1 is ENHRY and CDR2 SYGVKD. The CDR3 loop spans 15 amino acids. In nucleotides, the CDR3 is TGTGCCATCGGTGAGTCAGCACAGAGAATCAATGAGCAGTTCTTC. It yields the protein CAIGESAQRINEQFF.

This clonotype appeared a few times. The chain links TRBV4-1 to TRBJ1-3; D unclear. The length of the CDR3 is 15 residues. V was clipped by 0 bases and J by 0 bases, with 6 bases between them. Germline V gene data show CDR1 as MGHRA and CDR2 as YSYEKL. CDR3 nucleotide sequence: TGCGCCAGCAGCCAAGATGTATACTCTGGAAACACCATATATTTT. Its translation: CASSQDVYSGNTIYF.

This clonotype was counted at least ten times. The gene calls are TRBV5-5 and TRBJ1-5; D is undetermined. Trimming stripped 3 bases from V and 9 bases from J, with 16 bases between. The CDR3 covers 14 residues. CDR1 is SGHKS, CDR2 YYEKEE, per germline (reference sequence). The CDR3 here is CASSSDTDLGPQHF. CDR3 nucleotides: TGTGCCAGCAGCTCCGACACGGACCTCGGGCCCCAGCATTTT. Drawing the rest from reference TRBV5-5 and TRBJ1-5, the complete variable domain is DAGVTQSPTHLIKTRGQQVTLRCSPISGHKSVSWYQQVLGQGPQFIFQYYEKEERGRGNFPDRFSARQFPNYSSELNVNALLLGDSALYLCASSSDTDLGPQHFGDGTRLSIL.

The chain joins TRBV7-2 to TRBJ2-7, with D perhaps given as TRBD1 or TRBD2 (5 bases each). The CDR3 spans 13 residues. CDR1 is SGHTA, CDR2 FQGNSA, per germline. Between the trimmed V and J ends, which lost 7 bases and 4 bases, there was a span of 14 bases. The CDR3: CASISGTRYEQYV. The CDR3 coding sequence is TGTGCCAGCATATCCGGGACCCGTTACGAGCAGTACGTC.

This clonotype appeared many times. V is TRBV2 and J is TRBJ2-5, with 10 bases matching TRBD2. The J segment lost 7 bases and the V segment lost 7 bases, leaving 6 bases of the junction unmatched. CDR3 length: 13 amino acids. The germline V gene encodes CDR1 SNHLY and CDR2 FYNNEI. CDR3: CASIGTSEATQYF. The CDR3 coding sequence is TGTGCCAGCATCGGGACTAGCGAGGCGACCCAGTACTTC.

This rearrangement joins TRBV20-1 to TRBJ2-4; the D gene is possibly TRBD2 (7 bases). Between the trimmed V and J ends, which lost 0 bases and 2 bases, there was a span of 11 bases. Germline CDR1 reads DFQATT; CDR2 reads SNEGSKA (reference sequence). The CDR3 has 15 amino acids. For the CDR3, the DNA is TGCAGTGCTAGAGATAGGGGGGGGCCCAAAAACATTCAGTACTTC. Translating it yields CSARDRGGPKNIQYF.

This clonotype was counted many times. The chain has TRBV9 and TRBJ2-1; possibly TRBD2 for D (5 bases). Germline values: CDR1 SGDLS, CDR2 YYNGEE. This CDR3 is built from 16 residues. V lost 0 bases, J lost 0 bases, and 10 bases lay in between. In nucleotides, the CDR3 is TGTGCCAGCAGCGTAGGTAGTGGGAGCTCCTACAATGAGCAGTTCTTC. Translated, it gives CASSVGSGSSYNEQFF.

There are many counts of this clonotype. The CDR3 sequence: CASSALAATHNEQFF. The CDR3 region has the DNA TGTGCCAGCAGCGCACTAGCGGCCACTCACAATGAGCAGTTCTTC. The chain recombines TRBV11-3 with TRBJ2-1; 8 nucleotides line up with TRBD2. With V trimmed by 5 bases and J by 5 bases, 8 bases remained unmatched. This CDR3 has 15 residues. CDR1 is SGHNT, CDR2 YENEEA, per germline.

There are many counts of this clonotype. The rearrangement links TRBV24-1 to TRBJ2-2, with 8 bases that match TRBD1. Germline values: CDR1 KGHDR, CDR2 SFDVKD. Trimming cost V 3 bases and J 5 bases; bases outside gene matches: 4. The CDR3 has 15 residues. The CDR3 is CATSDPTGATGELFF. The CDR3 nucleotides read TGTGCCACCAGTGATCCGACAGGGGCGACCGGGGAGCTGTTTTTT.

This clonotype was recorded at least ten times. CDR3 in amino acids: CASSHLLDPTYEQYV. The CDR3 coding sequence is TGTGCCAGCAGTCACCTACTCGACCCCACCTACGAGCAGTACGTC. The chain uses TRBV6-2 or TRBV6-3 and TRBJ2-7; D is undetermined. The CDR3 length is 15 residues. Germline CDR1 MNHEY, CDR2 SVGEGT. V shed 5 bases and J shed 2 bases, with 16 bases lying between them.

This clonotype was detected many times. The chain carries TRBV15 and TRBJ2-7; D not resolved. Trimming removed 0 bases from V and 2 bases from J, with 8 bases in between. The CDR3 runs to 14 residues. CDR1 and CDR2 (germline): LNHNV, YYDKDF (reference sequence). The CDR3 protein is CATSRDGRPYEQYF. CDR3 nucleotide sequence: TGTGCCACCAGCAGAGATGGACGCCCCTACGAGCAGTACTTC.

The sample holds a few counts of this clonotype. This chain links TRBV14 with TRBJ2-5; the match to TRBD2 covers 9 bases. The CDR3 consists of 15 residues. With 7 bases clipped from V and 5 bases from J, the junction kept 11 bases outside the gene matches. Germline CDR1 is SGHDN and CDR2 is FVKESK. CDR3: CASNLRASGMETQYF. The CDR3 nucleotides are TGTGCCAGCAACCTCAGGGCTAGCGGGATGGAGACCCAGTACTTC.

This clonotype was found a few times. The chain joins TRBV19 to TRBJ2-7, with 7 bases that match TRBD1. J lost 4 bases, V lost 7 bases, and 13 bases had no gene match. The CDR3 has 15 residues. Per the germline V gene, CDR1 is LNHDA and CDR2 is SQIVND (reference sequence). CDR3 nucleotides: TGTGCCAGTACCACAACGACAGGGAAATCATACGAGCAGTACTTC. Translating it yields CASTTTTGKSYEQYF.

In this sample, this clonotype turned up many times. V usage is TRBV2 and J usage is TRBJ2-1, with TRBD2 matching 7 bases. The ends lost 5 bases at V and 3 bases at J; junction bases unmatched: 4. CDR1 is SNHLY, CDR2 FYNNEI, per germline. The CDR3 spans 14 residues. Here the CDR3 reads CASSPSGLYNEQFF. The CDR3 DNA sequence: TGTGCCAGCAGTCCTAGCGGCCTCTACAATGAGCAGTTCTTC.

This clonotype was counted a few times. The CDR3, as DNA: TGTGCCTGGAGGCGAGCGGGAGGAGGTGATACGCAGTATTTT. Its translation is CAWRRAGGGDTQYF. V usage is TRBV30 and J usage is TRBJ2-3; TRBD2 agrees at 9 bases. This CDR3 comprises 14 residues. Per the germline V gene, CDR1 is GTSNPN and CDR2 is SVGIG (reference sequence). Trimming took 3 bases from V and 6 from J; bases not matched to a gene: 7.

V gene TRBV4-1 combines with J gene TRBJ2-7; perhaps D is TRBD1 or TRBD2 (5 bases each). Trimming pared 2 bases from V and 1 base from J, leaving 9 bases between. The CDR3 runs to 14 residues. Germline CDR1 and CDR2: MGHRA and YSYEKL. The CDR3 sequence: CASSQPGRSYEQYF. CDR3 nucleotide sequence: TGCGCCAGCAGCCAACCGGGGCGATCCTACGAGCAGTACTTC.

This clonotype appeared many times. CDR3 DNA sequence: TGTGCCAGCAGTCTCGGACATCGCACTGAAGCTTTCTTT. This translates into CASSLGHRTEAFF. This chain links TRBV12-3 or TRBV12-4 with TRBJ1-1, with D maybe TRBD1 (5 bases). The CDR3 is made up of 13 amino acids. The germline V and J ends were trimmed by 5 bases and 4 bases, with 11 bases remaining between them.

In this sample, this clonotype turned up many times. The chain has TRBV30 and TRBJ1-1; tentatively, D is TRBD1 (5 bases). From germline, CDR1 is GTSNPN and CDR2 SVGIG (reference sequence). The CDR3 is 13 residues long. V lost 1 base, J lost 10 bases, and 16 bases lay in between. CDR3 sequence: CAWSAGGNGGAFF. In nucleotides, the CDR3 is TGTGCCTGGAGTGCGGGGGGTAATGGCGGAGCTTTCTTT.